This T cell receptor delta chain originates from a study of γδ T cells in repeated Plasmodium falciparum infection. Looking at the study overall: Malian repertoires were sampled cross-sectionally without transmission and longitudinally through febrile malaria.

Vgamma9/Vdelta2+ and Vdelta2-negative gammadelta T cells were flow-sorted from PBMC for bulk sequencing. From germline, CDR1 is GEAIGNYY and CDR2 EKD. This CDR3 is built from 16 residues. V was shortened by 3 bases and J by 3 bases, with 19 bases between the two germline ends. TCRdb reprocessed the multiplex PCR reads using CATT. Altogether around 46,000 delta-chain clones are present, approximately 1.5% being singletons, with the ten largest covering about 8.6%. This clone appeared a few times. TCRdb records a much larger clone's protein for this DNA, with a difference at residue 6 that likely arises from a read error; the protein given is the translation of the DNA.

J is TRDJ1 and V is TRDV2; unclear D gene. Assignment of the J gene here rests on matching the DNA to germline, because TCRdb gives none. This receptor was taken from a pool of human donors (malaria-infected and uninfected, not separated). Sequencing was done on a sample of gamma-delta T cells from blood. CDR3 DNA: TGTGCCTGTGACCAATACCGCCCCTCCAAGCCCGATAAACTCATCTTT. This gives the protein CACDQYRPSKPDKLIF.